This is a list of T cell receptor beta chains from one sample in a study of CD8+CD57+ T cells in acquired aplastic anemia. TCRdb fed the reads into MiXCR, producing one record per CDR3 protein. In the table there are about 190,000 distinct CDR3 sequences, around 59% of which are singletons. The sequenced material came from sorted CD4+, CD8+, or CD8+CD57+ T cells (not recorded which) from PBMCs. The receptors were gathered from a human donor in good health, serving as a control. Both conserved end residues are part of each CDR3. A D gene is named only where the DNA matches it firmly. Rows give clone size only sometimes, using once, few, many, or a class for an expanded clone.

TRBV10-2	TRBJ1-2	.	.	TGCGCCAGCAGTGAGGGACACTTAGGGAACTATGGCTACACCTTC	CASSEGHLGNYGYTF
TRBV4-2	TRBJ2-1	many	.	TGTGCCAGCAGCCAGACCGGTCCCTACAATGAGCAGTTCTTC	CASSQTGPYNEQFF
TRBV7-9	TRBJ1-2	.	.	TGTGCCAGCAGCTTGGCCCAGGGGTCCCTAGCTAACTATGGCTACACCTTC	CASSLAQGSLANYGYTF
TRBV5-6	TRBJ2-7	.	TRBD1	TGTGCCAGCAGCTCGTACGGGACAGGGGTCTCCTACGAGCAGTACTTC	CASSSYGTGVSYEQYF
TRBV7-2	TRBJ2-7	.	.	TGTGCCAGCAGTTTTACTAGTTCCTACGAGCAGTACTTC	CASSFTSSYEQYF
TRBV19	TRBJ1-2	.	TRBD1	TGTGCCACTCACAGGGGACGGGATGGCTACACCTTC	CATHRGRDGYTF
TRBV7-9	TRBJ1-1	.	TRBD1	TGTGCCAGCAGCCACCGGGACAGGGTCACTGAAGCTTTCTTT	CASSHRDRVTEAFF
TRBV24-1	TRBJ1-3	many	TRBD1	TGTGCCACCAGCGCGGGACAGGGCGGTGGCACCATATATTTT	CATSAGQGGGTIYF
TRBV10-3	TRBJ2-7	.	TRBD2	TGTGCCAACGCCCGGGGGGACTCCTACGAGCAGTACTTC	CANARGDSYEQYF
TRBV10-3	TRBJ1-5	.	.	TGTGCCATCCGGGGGGAAAATGGTCAGCCCCAGCATTTT	CAIRGENGQPQHF
TRBV12-3/TRBV12-4	TRBJ1-4	many	.	TGTGCCAGCAGTTTAAGGGTGCTCCCCAGTGAAAAACTGTTTTTT	CASSLRVLPSEKLFF
TRBV5-8	TRBJ2-5	many	.	TGTGCCAGCAGCTACAGGGAAAAGGCACAAGAGACCCAGTACTTC	CASSYREKAQETQYF
TRBV2	TRBJ1-1	few	.	TGTGCCAGCGAAGGGAGGCAGGACACTGAAGCTTTCTTT	CASEGRQDTEAFF
TRBV19	TRBJ2-3	many	.	TGTGCCAGTAGTCCCCACCTGCCCACAGATACGCAGTATTTT	CASSPHLPTDTQYF
TRBV29-1	TRBJ2-5	few	TRBD1	TGCAGCGCTTCCCAACAGGGGGAGGTATCCTTC	CSASQQGEVSF
TRBV30	TRBJ1-1	many	.	TGTGCCTGGAGTGGTAGCACTGAAGCTTTCTTT	CAWSGSTEAFF
TRBV7-8	TRBJ1-5	.	TRBD1	TGTGCCAGCAGCCCTAGACAGGGGAAATCTCGGCAGCCCCAGCATTTT	CASSPRQGKSRQPQHF
TRBV7-2	TRBJ2-7	once	.	TGTGCCAGCAGTCCAGGCAGGAGCCGCGAGCAGTACTTC	CASSPGRSREQYF
TRBV6-5	TRBJ1-5	.	.	TGTGCCAGCAAAGGACCGGGAGCTCCCTATAGCAATCAGCCCCAGCAGTTT	CASKGPGAPYSNQPQQF
TRBV7-6	TRBJ1-3	many	.	TGTGCCAGCAGCTTAGTAATGGGCGGAAACACCATATATTTT	CASSLVMGGNTIYF
TRBV5-5	TRBJ1-2	.	TRBD1	TGTGCCAGCAGCCCCGGGACAGGTGATGGCTACACCTTC	CASSPGTGDGYTF
TRBV20-1	TRBJ2-3	.	TRBD2	TGCAGTGCTAGGGCGGCGCGGGGGACGAATACGCAGTATTTT	CSARAARGTNTQYF
TRBV12-3/TRBV12-4	TRBJ2-1	many	.	TGTGCCAGCAGTTTAAGTCTAGCTGTGGGGAATGAGCAGTTCTTC	CASSLSLAVGNEQFF
TRBV9	TRBJ2-7	.	.	TGTGCCAGCAGCCAAGTCGTGTACGAGCAGTACTTC	CASSQVVYEQYF
TRBV19	TRBJ1-1	.	TRBD1	TGTGCCAGTAGTATAGATGTGGGGACAGGGGGCTCGACTGAAGCTTTCTTT	CASSIDVGTGGSTEAFF
TRBV3-1	TRBJ1-2	.	.	TGTGCCAGCAGCCCACCAGACCGGGGTGATGGCTACACCTTC	CASSPPDRGDGYTF
TRBV18	TRBJ1-5	.	.	TGTGCCAGCTCACCAGGGGGATTGCAGCCCCAGCATTTT	CASSPGGLQPQHF
TRBV20-1	TRBJ1-1	.	TRBD1	TGCAGTGCTAGGGAGACAGGGGGGGGGGCTTTCTTT	CSARETGGGAFF
TRBV5-1	TRBJ1-1	.	TRBD1	TGCGCCAGCAGCTGGGGGGACAGGGAGGCCCCCCCCGGCACTGAAGCTTTCTTT	CASSWGDREAPPGTEAFF
TRBV7-3	TRBJ2-3	.	TRBD1	TGTGCCAGCAGCTTAATCGGGACAGTCACAGATACGCAGTATTTT	CASSLIGTVTDTQYF
TRBV20-1	TRBJ1-5	once	.	TGCAGTGCTAGCATGGTTGATAGCAATCAGCCCCAGCATTTT	CSASMVDSNQPQHF
TRBV2	TRBJ1-6	.	.	TGTGCCAGCAGACCTACAGGGAGGGATACACCCCTCCACTTT	CASRPTGRDTPLHF
TRBV19	TRBJ1-1	many	TRBD1	TGTGCCAGTAGTCAAGGGACAGGGGGAAGGACTGAAGCTTTCTTT	CASSQGTGGRTEAFF
TRBV15	TRBJ1-1	few	TRBD1	TGTGCCACCAGCTCCCCAGGGGGCGGAGCTGAAGCTTTCTTT	CATSSPGGGAEAFF
TRBV28	TRBJ2-1	.	TRBD2	TGTGCCAGCAGCTTGGGGGGGAGCTCCTACAAGGAGCAGTTCTTC	CASSLGGSSYKEQFF
TRBV5-6	TRBJ2-7	.	.	TGTGCCAGCAGCAAACCGGGCTCCTGGGAGCAGTACTTC	CASSKPGSWEQYF
TRBV10-1	TRBJ2-7	.	.	TGCGCCAGCAGTGGGTCTGGGGGCGAGCAGTACTTC	CASSGSGGEQYF